In its sample, the clone carrying this TCR beta chain was seen a few times. Its specificity is not known. The data originate from a study of blood T cells in healthy people across ages. Study-wide findings and caveats: Naive and antigen-experienced cells could not be conclusively compared, given unsorted PBMCs. Getting older went along with TCR beta diversity per million T cells dropping roughly linearly.

The authors ran a second PCR of about 6 to 11 cycles using a sample-barcoded 5' primer and a J-beta primer mix. Each sample yielded at least 3 million CDR3-containing paired-end reads. TCRdb ran MiXCR on the 5' RACE reads and lists one entry per CDR3 protein. The table has 1.5 million to 2 million distinct CDR3 sequences, 28% seen once. Germline CDR1 is SQVTM and CDR2 is ANQGSEA. Between the trimmed V and J ends, which lost 0 bases and 5 bases, there was a span of 10 bases. The CDR3 length is 14 residues. The source material was blood. The chain combines TRBV29-1 with TRBJ2-2; D tentatively fits TRBD1 or TRBD2 (5 bases each). The TCR was taken from a woman in her twenties or thirties in good health. The CDR3 loop is CSVEEGVVTGELFF. The CDR3 nucleotides read TGCAGCGTTGAAGAGGGGGTGGTGACCGGGGAGCTGTTTTTT.